This T cell receptor beta chain stems from a study of T cell responses to AZD1222 COVID-19 vaccine. Only in-frame clones appear in the TCRdb table, and some are missing; sequencing was by immunoSEQ multiplex PCR. The data show 150,000 or so clones, with approximately 90% seen just once and approximately 3.8% held by the top ten. Trimming removed 4 bases at V and 5 bases at J, with 11 bases between. Germline CDR1 and CDR2: LNHDA and SQIVND (reference sequence). The length of the CDR3 is 13 residues. Here the sequenced sample was peripheral blood, taken 28 days after the second AZD1222 dose. This TCR was recovered from an adult who received the AZD1222 COVID-19 vaccine. The chain employs TRBV19 and TRBJ2-5; D unresolved. CDR3 amino acids: CASSKGGRETQYF. CDR3 nucleotides: TGTGCCAGTAGTAAGGGTGGCCGGGAGACCCAGTACTTC.